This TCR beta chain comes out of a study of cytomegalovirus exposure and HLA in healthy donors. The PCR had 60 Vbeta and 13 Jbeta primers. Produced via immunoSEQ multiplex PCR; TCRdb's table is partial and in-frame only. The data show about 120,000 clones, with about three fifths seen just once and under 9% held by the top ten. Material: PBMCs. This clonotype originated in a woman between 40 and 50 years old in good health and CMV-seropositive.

The chain's CDR3 is CASSPPQGTPPNIQYF. CDR3 nucleotides: TGTGCCAGCAGCCCGCCACAGGGTACCCCTCCAAACATTCAGTACTTC. The chain uses TRBV7-9 and TRBJ2-4; a possible D gene is TRBD1 (6 bases). This CDR3 has 16 residues. V was pared by 5 bases and J by 6 bases, with 20 bases between. In germline, CDR1 is SEHNR, CDR2 FQNEAQ (reference sequence).